Listed below are T cell receptor beta chains from one sample, sequenced in a study of blood T cell repertoires in COVID-19. Assay used: immunoSEQ multiplex PCR; TCRdb lists only in-frame clones, some missing. The table shows approximately 150,000 clones, with approximately 84% occurring only once. The sequencing input was peripheral blood. The receptors were sampled from a man in his 70s with active or convalescent COVID-19. Each CDR3 is given with its conserved first and last residue.

V gene	J gene	CDR3 protein
TRBV10-3	TRBJ2-1	CAIRAGGGTSNEQFF
TRBV7-8	TRBJ1-5	CASSLALRADQPQHF
TRBV25-1	TRBJ2-7	CASSPSTGALAYEQYF
TRBV24-1	TRBJ2-2	CATSDPSGQTGELFF
TRBV29-1	TRBJ2-2	CSVAPAGGYLTGELFF
TRBV18	TRBJ1-2	CASSPGGAAQDYGYTF
TRBV7-3	TRBJ2-1	CASSSGTGAYNEQFF
TRBV6-5	TRBJ2-1	CASSPSFEAYNEQFF
TRBV28	TRBJ2-7	CASLVPGGKGYEQYF
TRBV28	TRBJ2-1	CASTLGQGPYNEQFF
TRBV12-3/TRBV12-4	TRBJ1-1	CASIQAGTEAFF
TRBV28	TRBJ1-5	CASSPERGGNQPQHF
TRBV25-1	TRBJ2-6	CASSATGSLGANVLTF
TRBV7-9	TRBJ2-1	CASTNSPSMSNEQFF
TRBV3-1/TRBV3-2	TRBJ2-7	CASSSRGGQLRGEQYF
TRBV18	TRBJ2-1	CASSALAGGQSYNEQFF
TRBV6-5	TRBJ2-7	CASSYSRQVASEQYF
TRBV6-6	TRBJ1-5	CASSPGTGVGGNQPQHF
TRBV29-1	TRBJ2-2	CSVRLAGGDTGELFF
TRBV6-5	TRBJ1-1	CASSTAGTAEAFF
TRBV4-3	TRBJ2-7	CASSQGQGDVYEQYF
TRBV29-1	TRBJ2-1	CSVYRPPGQGAGEQFF
TRBV6-6	TRBJ2-7	CASSNYRDTYEQYF
TRBV9	TRBJ2-3	CASSPRGVAGGLDTQYF
TRBV25-1	TRBJ1-6	CASSVSGKTNSPLHF
TRBV19	TRBJ2-2	CASSKAGTNTGELFF
TRBV4-3	TRBJ2-1	CASSQDGSINHGGNEQFF
TRBV5-1	TRBJ2-1	CASSLAFPSSYNEQFF
TRBV28	TRBJ2-7	CASTQDRPIYEQYF
TRBV11-2	TRBJ2-5	CASSLDLETQYF
TRBV5-1	TRBJ1-1	CASNSWGRDTEAFF
TRBV5-1	TRBJ2-1	CASSLAGLAGPQGNEQFF
TRBV13	TRBJ2-7	CASSFSPTSGSYEQYF
TRBV14	TRBJ1-2	CASSLARGADGYTF
TRBV5-1	TRBJ1-1	CANPDRGAFF
TRBV7-9	TRBJ2-7	CASSSPGLAGGPSWYEQYF
TRBV4-3	TRBJ2-3	CASSQTFRGTDTQYF
TRBV5-1	TRBJ2-7	CASSGRTSGYEQYF
TRBV29-1	TRBJ1-1	CSASRGEVEAFF
TRBV9	TRBJ1-2	CASSVVSQSGGYTF
TRBV10-3	TRBJ1-1	CAISVYGYRKNTEAFF
TRBV6-5	TRBJ2-7	CASKKEYEQYF
TRBV6-5	TRBJ1-1	CASTDRGLTEAFF
TRBV5-4	TRBJ1-6	CASSTDSYNSPLHF
TRBV14	TRBJ2-1	CASSQGQRGQGRNEQFF
TRBV15	TRBJ1-3	CATKTLRDRGSGSGNTIYF
TRBV2	TRBJ1-5	CASSDRQSNQPQHF
TRBV5-5	TRBJ2-7	CASSLGSRAYEQYF
TRBV12-5	TRBJ1-1	CASGQGGDSEAFF
TRBV29-1	TRBJ1-1	CSVVVLSVNTEAFF
TRBV2	TRBJ1-6	CAGTRGQGWDSPLHF
TRBV27	TRBJ1-3	CASSFSGSSGNTIYF
TRBV11-2	TRBJ2-7	CASSPARGRGTYEQYF
TRBV5-1	TRBJ2-1	CASTSLAGGPDYNEQFF
TRBV5-1	TRBJ2-1	CASSLPAGGGEQFF
TRBV28	TRBJ2-2	CASTRAAGADTGELFF
TRBV5-6	TRBJ1-2	CASSLVTAYNYGYTF
TRBV28	TRBJ1-5	CATARGPQPQHF
TRBV15	TRBJ2-7	CATSGGDRQYYEQYF
TRBV30	TRBJ2-7	CAWSTPGEVPSYEQYF